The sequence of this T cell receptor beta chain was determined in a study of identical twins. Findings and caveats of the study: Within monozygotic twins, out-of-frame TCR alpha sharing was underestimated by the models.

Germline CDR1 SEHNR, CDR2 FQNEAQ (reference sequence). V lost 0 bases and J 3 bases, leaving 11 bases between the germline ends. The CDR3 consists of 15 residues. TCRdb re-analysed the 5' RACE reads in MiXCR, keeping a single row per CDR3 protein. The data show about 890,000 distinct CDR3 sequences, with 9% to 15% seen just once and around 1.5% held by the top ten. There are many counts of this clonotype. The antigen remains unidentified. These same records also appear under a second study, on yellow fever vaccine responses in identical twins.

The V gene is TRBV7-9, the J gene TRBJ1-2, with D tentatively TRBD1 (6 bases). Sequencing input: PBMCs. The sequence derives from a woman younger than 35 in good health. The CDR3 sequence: CASSLASRGDYGYTF. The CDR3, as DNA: TGTGCCAGCAGCTTAGCTTCGAGGGGGGACTATGGCTACACCTTC.